A selection of T cell receptor beta chains follows, all from one sample in a study of Graves' ophthalmopathy and Graves' hyperthyroidism. Using its own MiXCR run on the multiplex PCR reads, TCRdb lists one record per CDR3 protein. Here the sample spans about 390,000 distinct CDR3 sequences, roughly 15% being singletons. The sequencing input was peripheral blood. The source is an adult woman with stable Graves' hyperthyroidism. CDR3s include the opening cysteine and the closing phenylalanine or tryptophan. Each record gives: J gene, D gene, clone size, V gene, CDR3 DNA, CDR3 protein. The D gene is left open where the match is weak. A row's size may be missing; if present it is once, few, many or a size class.

TRBJ2-5	NA	NA	TRBV5-1	TGCGCCAGCAGCTTGGCCGTAGCTTTAGAAGAGACCCAGTACTTC	CASSLAVALEETQYF
TRBJ1-5	NA	many	TRBV28	TGTGCCAGCAGTTTTGTAGCGTCCATGAGTCAGCCCCAGCATTTT	CASSFVASMSQPQHF
TRBJ1-6	NA	many	TRBV6-5	TGTGCCAGCAGTTACGGAGGGGCCTATAATTCACCCCTCCACTTT	CASSYGGAYNSPLHF
TRBJ2-7	NA	many	TRBV6-5	TGTGCCAGCAGGTACTCAAGGGCCACTCTCTCCTACGAGCAGTACTTC	CASRYSRATLSYEQYF
TRBJ2-7	NA	many	TRBV5-1	TGCGCCAGCAAACCCGACAGCCTCCCGACCGGCGAGCAGTACTTC	CASKPDSLPTGEQYF
TRBJ2-7	NA	many	TRBV12-3/TRBV12-4	TGTGCCAGCAGGGAGGCCCGAGGCTCCTACGAGCAGTACTTC	CASREARGSYEQYF
TRBJ1-2	TRBD1	NA	TRBV7-2	TGTGCCAGCAGCTCGTCAGGGGGTAGCTATGGCTACACCTTC	CASSSSGGSYGYTF
TRBJ2-2	NA	once	TRBV6-1	TGTGCCAGCAGTGAAGGACGGGTAACCGGGGAGCTGTTTTTT	CASSEGRVTGELFF
TRBJ2-7	NA	many	TRBV6-1	TGTGCCAGCAGTGTCCTAGCACCCCCCAATGCGGCACAGTACTTC	CASSVLAPPNAAQYF
TRBJ2-7	NA	few	TRBV3-1	TGTGCCAGCAGCTCAACAGGATCCCTTAGCTCCTACGAGCAGTACTTC	CASSSTGSLSSYEQYF
TRBJ1-6	NA	once	TRBV7-3	TGTGCCAGCAGCTTACGACAGGCTAATTCACCCCTCCACTTT	CASSLRQANSPLHF
TRBJ2-7	NA	many	TRBV4-3	TGCGCCAGCAGCCAACAAGGAGTCTCGGGACTCTCAATCCGATTACCCTACGAGCAGTACTTC	CASSQQGVSGLSIRLPYEQYF
TRBJ2-5	NA	many	TRBV7-8	TGTGCCAGCAGCTCGTTAAGGGGGGGCGGGGAGACCCAGTACTTC	CASSSLRGGGETQYF
TRBJ1-1	NA	many	TRBV20-1	TGCAGTGCTAGCGGGGGGGACACTGAAGCTTTCTTT	CSASGGDTEAFF
TRBJ2-2	TRBD2	many	TRBV12-3/TRBV12-4	TGTGCCAGCAGTCGCGGACTAGCGGGAGAGGGCGGGGAGCTGTTTTTT	CASSRGLAGEGGELFF
TRBJ2-7	NA	few	TRBV27	TGTGCCAGCAGTTTAGTGGTGGGATACGAGCAGTACTTC	CASSLVVGYEQYF
TRBJ2-5	TRBD1	many	TRBV7-8	TGTGCCAGCAGGGACAGGGCTGAAGAGACCCAGTACTTC	CASRDRAEETQYF
TRBJ1-5	NA	many	TRBV5-1	TGCGCCAGCAGCTTGGACAGGACCCCGGGGCAGCCCCAGCATTTT	CASSLDRTPGQPQHF
TRBJ2-5	NA	many	TRBV29-1	TGCAGCGTTGGTCGGAGGAAAGAGACCCAGTACTTC	CSVGRRKETQYF
TRBJ1-1	TRBD1	many	TRBV2	TGTGCCACCCGACAGGGGATCACTGAAGCTTTCTTT	CATRQGITEAFF
TRBJ1-5	TRBD1	many	TRBV10-3	TGTGCCATCAGTACTGGGACAGGGTCCCAGCCCCAGCATTTT	CAISTGTGSQPQHF
TRBJ2-5	TRBD2	many	TRBV20-1	TGCAGTGCTAGAGAAGGACTAGCGGCCTTCTACCAAGAGACCCAGTACTTC	CSAREGLAAFYQETQYF
TRBJ2-2	NA	many	TRBV7-9	TGTGCCAGCAGCCCCCAGGGGAGGAACACCGGGGAGCTGTTTTTT	CASSPQGRNTGELFF
TRBJ1-2	TRBD1	many	TRBV6-2/TRBV6-3	TGTGCCAGCAGGACGCTTGGGACAGGGGGCAACTATGGCTACACCTTC	CASRTLGTGGNYGYTF
TRBJ1-2	NA	many	TRBV13	TGTGCCAGCGAAACCCGGGGACCGCCCTATGGCTACACCTTC	CASETRGPPYGYTF
TRBJ2-2	NA	NA	TRBV27	TGTGCTAGCAGTTTTATTCCTAACCAGAGAGATTACACCGGGGAGCTGTGTTTT	CASSFIPNQRDYTGELCF
TRBJ2-2	TRBD1	NA	TRBV7-6	TGTGCCAGCAGCTTAAGACAGGGCCCCACCGGGGAGCTGTTTTTT	CASSLRQGPTGELFF
TRBJ2-7	NA	many	TRBV27	TGTGCCAGCAGTTTCGACGGTCTCGAGCAGTACTTC	CASSFDGLEQYF
TRBJ2-5	NA	many	TRBV11-2	TGTGCCAGCAGCTTATCGGTGGAGACCCAGTACTTC	CASSLSVETQYF
TRBJ2-7	NA	few	TRBV11-2	TGTGCCAGCAATGGCCCGGGAGTTAACGAGCAGTACTTC	CASNGPGVNEQYF
TRBJ1-2	TRBD1	many	TRBV6-5	TGTGCCAGCAGTCACAGGGGGCGGGCTAACTATGGCTACACCTTC	CASSHRGRANYGYTF
TRBJ2-4	NA	many	TRBV30	TGTGCCTGGAGTGTGGGGACATCGACCAAAAACATTCAGTACTTC	CAWSVGTSTKNIQYF
TRBJ2-5	TRBD2	NA	TRBV7-8	TGTGCCAGCAGCGCGGGGGAGGGAGCGGGGCTCATCCAAGAGACCCAGTACTTC	CASSAGEGAGLIQETQYF
TRBJ1-5	TRBD1	many	TRBV19	TGTGCCAGTAGTAAGATAATAAACCGGGACAGCAGTCAGCCCCAGCATTTT	CASSKIINRDSSQPQHF
TRBJ2-7	NA	NA	TRBV7-2	TGTGCCAGCAGCTTGTTTTGGGGTAGTTCCTACGAGCAGTACTTC	CASSLFWGSSYEQYF
TRBJ2-7	TRBD1	NA	TRBV30	TGTGCCTGGGACAGGGGGAGCTACGAGCAGTACTTC	CAWDRGSYEQYF
TRBJ2-7	TRBD2	once	TRBV28	TGTGCCAGCGGGGCGGGACTAGCGGATCTCTACGAGCAGTACTTC	CASGAGLADLYEQYF
TRBJ2-1	TRBD2	many	TRBV28	TGTGCCAGCAGTTTAAGGACTAGCGGGAGAAATAAACACAATGAGCAGTTCTTC	CASSLRTSGRNKHNEQFF
TRBJ2-7	TRBD1	many	TRBV6-2/TRBV6-3	TGTGCCAGCACCCCCGGGACAGGGGGTTCTGGTCGGCTACTTGGGCAGTACTTC	CASTPGTGGSGRLLGQYF
TRBJ2-5	TRBD1	many	TRBV19	TGTGCCAGTAGTATAGGAGGACAGGGCCAAGAGACCCAGTACTTC	CASSIGGQGQETQYF
TRBJ2-2	TRBD2	few	TRBV7-9	TGTGCCAGCAGCCAGGGGACTAGCCGCGCCGGGGAGCTGTTTTTT	CASSQGTSRAGELFF
TRBJ2-7	NA	many	TRBV20-1	TGCAGTGCCCAGGGACCCTCATACGAGCAGTACTTC	CSAQGPSYEQYF
TRBJ2-7	TRBD1	many	TRBV12-3/TRBV12-4	TGTGCCAGCAGTCCGACGGACAGGGGCGCCCACGAGCAGTACTTC	CASSPTDRGAHEQYF
TRBJ1-1	TRBD1	many	TRBV6-2/TRBV6-3	TGTGCCAGCAGTTACCGGCCGCAGGGGGCGGGTACTGAAGCTTTCTTT	CASSYRPQGAGTEAFF
TRBJ2-2	TRBD2	NA	TRBV7-2	TGTGCCAGCAGAGTTAGGGCTAGCGGGGCGGCGAACACCGGGGAGCTGTTTTTT	CASRVRASGAANTGELFF